The subject of this entry is one TCR beta chain. The antigen remains undetermined. The PCR ran on 60 Vbeta and 13 Jbeta primers. Some clones are missing from TCRdb's copy, which holds only in-frame ones; the method was immunoSEQ multiplex PCR. The sample holds under 200,000 clones, roughly 84% seen once. The sample belongs to a study of cytomegalovirus exposure and HLA in healthy donors. Overall study findings and caveats: Later analysis placed DRB1 highest and HLA-C lowest in TCR association rates, which differed by HLA locus.

The V gene lost 5 bases and the J gene lost 3 bases, with 10 bases spanning the gap. The germline gives CDR1 SGHTA, CDR2 FQGNSA. The CDR3 is 13 amino acids. This clonotype was sampled from a boy aged 5-17 years in good health and CMV-seronegative. The sample taken for sequencing was PBMCs. J is TRBJ1-1 and V is TRBV7-2, with a weak D call TRBD1 (5 bases). The CDR3 region has the DNA TGTGCCAGCAGCCCCCTCAGGGACACTGAAGCTTTCTTT. Translated, it gives CASSPLRDTEAFF.